A selection of T cell receptor beta chains follows, all from one sample in a study of post-analysis software for immune sequencing data. TCRdb recomputed calls from the PCR reads with MiXCR, one row per CDR3 protein. The sample contains a few hundred thousand distinct CDR3 sequences, less than 40% of which appear only once. Sequencing was performed on blood. These receptors came from a girl aged 10 to 17 with multiple sclerosis. The CDR3 runs from the conserved cysteine through the conserved F or W. D genes are given only for firm matches. Clone sizes are given selectively: once, few, many, or a class where the clone is expanded.

clone size,J gene,V gene,D gene,CDR3 length,CDR3 DNA,CDR3 protein
.,TRBJ1-1,TRBV5-1,.,13,TGCGCCAGCAGCGGGGGCGGGAACACTGAAGCTTTCTTT,CASSGGGNTEAFF
few,TRBJ2-3,TRBV12-3/TRBV12-4,.,14,TGTGCCAGCAGTTTCGGTGGAGTTCTAGATACGCAGTATTTT,CASSFGGVLDTQYF
.,TRBJ2-1,TRBV5-1,TRBD1,15,TGCGCCGGCAGCCTCCAAGGACAGGTAATTAATGAGCAGTTCTTC,CAGSLQGQVINEQFF
.,TRBJ2-7,TRBV4-2,.,14,TGTGCCAGCAGCCCCCCGGGAGACGCCTACGAGCAGTACTTC,CASSPPGDAYEQYF
.,TRBJ2-1,TRBV5-1,TRBD1,14,TGCGCCAGCAGCCTGCCCCCAACAGGGGACGAGCAGTTCTTC,CASSLPPTGDEQFF
few,TRBJ2-3,TRBV11-2,.,17,TGTGCCAGCAGCTTAGTAGGCGCACGGGGAAGCACAGATACGCAGTATTTT,CASSLVGARGSTDTQYF
.,TRBJ2-3,TRBV5-8,.,13,TGTGCCAGCGGGCCCTTCATGGGAGGTACGCAGTATTTT,CASGPFMGGTQYF
.,TRBJ2-7,TRBV6-5,.,13,TGTGCCAGCAGTTACGGGCCTTCCTACGAGCAGTACTTC,CASSYGPSYEQYF
.,TRBJ2-3,TRBV10-3,.,11,TGTGCCATCAGTTTGTCCGATACGCAGTATTTT,CAISLSDTQYF
.,TRBJ2-7,TRBV5-1,.,15,TGCGCCAGCAGCTACGACGGGCCAGGTGCCTACGAGCAGTACTTC,CASSYDGPGAYEQYF
.,TRBJ2-1,TRBV10-3,TRBD2,13,TGTGCCACCGTGACTAGCGGGAGGAATGAGCAGTTCTTC,CATVTSGRNEQFF
many,TRBJ1-5,TRBV9,.,15,TGTGCCAGCAGCGTAGATACAGGGATGGATCAGCCCCAGCATTTT,CASSVDTGMDQPQHF
once,TRBJ2-1,TRBV12-3/TRBV12-4,TRBD1,16,TGTGCCAGCAGTCCCCCCCAGTGGGACAGCAACAATGAGCAGTTCTTC,CASSPPQWDSNNEQFF
.,TRBJ1-2,TRBV7-2,.,15,TGTGCCAGCAGCTTTCCAGGAGGAGGGAGCTATGGCTACACCTTC,CASSFPGGGSYGYTF
.,TRBJ2-2,TRBV9,TRBD1,16,TGTGCCAGCAGCCCTCACCTAGGGACAGGGGCGAGGGAGCTGTTTTTT,CASSPHLGTGARELFF
.,TRBJ2-3,TRBV29-1,.,14,TGCAGCGTTGAGTCCCGCGAGTGGACAGATACGCAGTATTTT,CSVESREWTDTQYF
.,TRBJ1-1,TRBV7-9,.,14,TGTGCCAGCAGCTCACAGGGAGAAAACACTGAAGCTTTCTTT,CASSSQGENTEAFF
.,TRBJ2-5,TRBV10-3,.,14,TGTGCCATCGGATCCTCTCAGGGTATAGAGACCCAGTACTTC,CAIGSSQGIETQYF
few,TRBJ1-6,TRBV15,.,12,TGTGCCACCAGCGAAAGGAATTCACCCCTCCACTTT,CATSERNSPLHF
many,TRBJ2-7,TRBV7-2,TRBD1,16,TGTGCCAGCAGCCCTCACACCGGGACAGAATTTTACGAGCAGTACTTC,CASSPHTGTEFYEQYF
few,TRBJ1-5,TRBV18,.,15,TGTGCCAGCTCTCCCGGGACACGTAGCAATCAGCCCCAGCATTTT,CASSPGTRSNQPQHF
few,TRBJ2-3,TRBV29-1,.,12,TGCAGCTACTTGCGTGGGGGAGATACGCAGTATTTT,CSYLRGGDTQYF
.,TRBJ2-1,TRBV5-1,TRBD2,14,TGCGCCAGCAGCTCAGACGGCGGGGGGAATGAGCAGTTCTTC,CASSSDGGGNEQFF
.,TRBJ1-5,TRBV5-1,.,15,TGCGCCAGCAGCTTGCTAGGGGACAGCAATCAGCCCCAGCATTTT,CASSLLGDSNQPQHF
.,TRBJ2-7,TRBV29-1,TRBD1,16,TGCAGCGCTGAAGACTCGACAGGGGGTAGATCCTACGAGCAGTACTTC,CSAEDSTGGRSYEQYF
few,TRBJ2-5,TRBV27,.,14,TGTGCCAGCAGAAAGACCGGGAGCAGAGAGACCCAGTACTTC,CASRKTGSRETQYF
.,TRBJ1-4,TRBV2,.,13,TGTGCCAGCAGTGAAGATTCGACAGGAAAACTGTTTTTT,CASSEDSTGKLFF
.,TRBJ1-1,TRBV24-1,TRBD1,17,TGTGCCACCAGACCCGGGGACAGGGGGCAGCGGAACACTGAAGCTTTCTTT,CATRPGDRGQRNTEAFF
.,TRBJ1-4,TRBV5-1,TRBD1,18,TGCGCCAGCAGCCCGGGACAGGCTTCGAAGGAGACTAATGAAAAACTGTTTTTT,CASSPGQASKETNEKLFF
.,TRBJ1-4,TRBV18,.,15,TGTGCCAGCTCACCACCTATGAGGGATGGGGAAAAACTGTTTTTT,CASSPPMRDGEKLFF
many,TRBJ2-7,TRBV29-1,.,12,TGCAGCGTTGAAGTGGGAGTCTACGAGCAGTACTTC,CSVEVGVYEQYF
.,TRBJ2-5,TRBV5-1,.,18,TGCGCCAGCAGCTGGACCTTTGATAGTGGGGGTGAAGAGGAGACCCAGTACTTC,CASSWTFDSGGEEETQYF
.,TRBJ2-5,TRBV24-1,.,13,TGTGCCACCAGTGATCGTCGCCAAGAGACCCAGTACTTC,CATSDRRQETQYF
few,TRBJ1-2,TRBV6-5,TRBD1,15,TGTGCCAGCAGTTACTCGGGACAGGGGGCGCCCGGCTACACCTTC,CASSYSGQGAPGYTF
.,TRBJ2-4,TRBV7-9,TRBD2,15,TGTGCCAGCAGTTCGACTAGCGGGAGGAAAAACATTCAGTACTTC,CASSSTSGRKNIQYF
.,TRBJ2-3,TRBV20-1,TRBD2,16,TGCAGTGCTAGAGATTTATCCTCGGGGGGACCAGATACGCAGTATTTT,CSARDLSSGGPDTQYF
.,TRBJ2-3,TRBV7-6,.,14,TGTGCCAGCAGCTTAGTAGGGGAAACAGATACGCAGTATTTT,CASSLVGETDTQYF
few,TRBJ2-5,TRBV4-3,.,17,TGCGCCAGCAGCCAAGATGCCAGGGGAAGGGTCGGGGAGACCCAGTACTTC,CASSQDARGRVGETQYF
.,TRBJ2-1,TRBV7-2,TRBD2,17,TGTGCCAGCGGCCCCATTTCGGCGGGGGGGCCCTCCAATGAGCAGTTCTTC,CASGPISAGGPSNEQFF
few,TRBJ1-2,TRBV5-1,.,15,TGCGCCAGCAGCTCGGGACTAAATTTCGACTATGGCTACACCTTC,CASSSGLNFDYGYTF
.,TRBJ2-1,TRBV29-1,.,15,TGCAGCGTTGCGGGCCCGGGGGCGTTCTACAATGAGCAGTTCTTC,CSVAGPGAFYNEQFF
few,TRBJ1-1,TRBV5-1,TRBD1,15,TGCGCCAGCAGCTGGGCGGGACAGACGAACACTGAAGCTTTCTTT,CASSWAGQTNTEAFF
.,TRBJ2-1,TRBV11-1,TRBD2,19,TGTGCCAGCAGCCCGAAGGTACTAGCGGGGGGCCGCTCCTACAATGAGCAGTTCTTC,CASSPKVLAGGRSYNEQFF
.,TRBJ2-5,TRBV5-1,.,14,TGCGCCAGCAGCTCAACGACTAGTGAAGAGACCCAGTACTTC,CASSSTTSEETQYF
many,TRBJ1-1,TRBV5-1,TRBD1,13,TGCGCCAGCAGCTTGGGGGACAGAGCTGAAGCTTTCTTT,CASSLGDRAEAFF
.,TRBJ2-3,TRBV5-1,.,14,TGCGCCAGCAGCCCTCAGGGGAGGACAGATACGCAGTATTTT,CASSPQGRTDTQYF
.,TRBJ2-7,TRBV6-6,TRBD2,16,TGTGCCAGCAGTCCTTCTCGACTAGCTTTTCCAGGCGAGCAGTACTTC,CASSPSRLAFPGEQYF
.,TRBJ1-4,TRBV29-1,.,14,TGCAGCGTTGGCGGTGCGGGCCGGGGTGAAAAACTGTTTTTT,CSVGGAGRGEKLFF
few,TRBJ2-6,TRBV3-1,.,16,TGTGCCAGCAGCCTGTCTTGGGGATTCGGGGCCAACGTCCTGACTTTC,CASSLSWGFGANVLTF
.,TRBJ2-1,TRBV6-6,.,14,TGTGCCAGCAGTTACGACAGCCCCTCGGAGACCCAGTTCTTC,CASSYDSPSETQFF
few,TRBJ1-5,TRBV27,TRBD1,14,TGTGCCAGCAGTCGGGGACAGGGGGCTCAGCCCCAGCATTTT,CASSRGQGAQPQHF
few,TRBJ2-3,TRBV20-1,TRBD1,15,TGCAGTGCTAGTGTCAGGGGGCCGAGCACAGATACGCAGTATTTT,CSASVRGPSTDTQYF
.,TRBJ1-2,TRBV29-1,.,13,TGCAGCGTTCTTCCCAGGGACTTCTATGGCTACACCTTC,CSVLPRDFYGYTF
.,TRBJ1-5,TRBV20-1,.,15,TGCAGTGCTAGAGATATTGGGGTGGACAATCAGCCCCAGCATTTT,CSARDIGVDNQPQHF
.,TRBJ2-1,TRBV6-5,.,21,TGTGCCAGCAGTTCGACGATTCGCATACGGAGGACGGGTGGCTCCTACAATGAGCAGTTCTTC,CASSSTIRIRRTGGSYNEQFF
.,TRBJ2-4,TRBV7-8,TRBD2,14,TGTGCCAGCAGCCGGGGGGAACCCAAAAACATTCAGTACTTC,CASSRGEPKNIQYF
few,TRBJ2-3,TRBV5-1,.,15,TGCGCCAGCAGCCCGGGGAACCCTAGCACAGATACGCAGTATTTT,CASSPGNPSTDTQYF
few,TRBJ1-1,TRBV11-3,.,13,TGTGCCAGCAGCTCCGAGGGGAACACTGAAGCTTTCTTT,CASSSEGNTEAFF
.,TRBJ2-1,TRBV7-9,.,13,TGTGCCAGCTCGGGAAAGAACTACAATGAGCAGTTCTTC,CASSGKNYNEQFF
few,TRBJ2-3,TRBV5-1,.,13,TGCGCCAGCAGCATTGGGCTCACAGATACGCAGTATTTT,CASSIGLTDTQYF